This T cell receptor (beta chain) was found in a study of cytotoxic CD8 clonotypes in ibrutinib-treated CLL. Germline V CDR1 and CDR2: SGHTA, FQGNSA. The CDR3 spans 18 residues. Losses at the gene ends were 5 bases for V and 1 base for J; bases not matched to a gene: 13. Here immunoSEQ multiplex PCR was the method, and the copy in TCRdb shows in-frame clones only, minus some. The sample shows about 130,000 clones, roughly 84% of them seen only once. Sequencing used PBMCs, obtained after 24 months of ibrutinib treatment. This TCR came from a human donor with chronic lymphocytic leukemia. The chain recombines TRBV7-2 with TRBJ1-1; 10 nucleotides align to TRBD1. In nucleotides, the CDR3 is TGTGCCAGCAGCCCACCCTGGGGACAGGGGCTTGGGAACACTGAAGCTTTCTTT. Residues: CASSPPWGQGLGNTEAFF.